This T cell receptor beta chain was identified in a study of T cell responses to AZD1222 COVID-19 vaccine. General observations from the study: Reportedly, nearly half the spike-specific TCRs target unmutated variant regions. Spike-specific TCR repertoires showed rising breadth and depth after two AZD1222 doses. The donor cohort was predominantly white British with a female majority, and clonal diversity may have been underestimated.

The assay was immunoSEQ multiplex PCR, and TCRdb's table has in-frame clones only and misses some. The sample has 98,000 or so clones; around nine tenths are singletons. Worth noting for this clone: As yet, its antigen is unknown.

The CDR3 has 15 residues. CDR1 SGHKS and CDR2 YYEKEE come from the germline V gene (reference sequence). V lost 3 bases and J 8 bases, leaving 20 bases between the germline ends. This chain links TRBV5-5 with TRBJ1-2, with D unclear. This receptor was obtained from an adult in good health. Here the sequenced sample was peripheral blood, taken on day 0 of AZD1222 vaccination. The CDR3 nucleotides read TGTGCCAGCAGCTGGGATACCGGGCTCCTTGGAGGCTACACCTTC. Protein product: CASSWDTGLLGGYTF.